This T cell receptor beta chain was sequenced in a study of blood T cell repertoires in COVID-19. The germline V gene encodes CDR1 SGHTA and CDR2 FQGNSA. This CDR3 has 13 amino acids. V was cut by 4 bases and J by 9 bases, with 15 bases left in between. The protocol was immunoSEQ multiplex PCR, while the TCRdb copy is restricted to in-frame clones and leaves out a portion. This table holds fewer than 110,000 clones, over 75% found once. The sample taken for sequencing was peripheral blood. This chain links TRBV7-2 with TRBJ2-5; D unclear. The sequence was obtained from a woman aged 30 to 39 with acute or convalescent COVID-19. CDR3 in amino acids: CASSSSGFLAQYF. DNA of the CDR3: TGTGCCAGCAGCTCCTCCGGGTTTCTGGCCCAGTACTTC. The full variable domain, in which reference TRBV7-2 and TRBJ2-5 provide the parts outside the CDR3, is GAGVSQSPSNKVTEKGKDVELRCDPISGHTALYWYRQSLGQGLEFLIYFQGNSAPDKSGLPSDRFSAERTGGSVSTLTIQRTQQEDSAVYLCASSSSGFLAQYFGPGTRLLVL.